These 15 T cell receptor beta chains came from one sample sequenced in a study of Graves' ophthalmopathy and Graves' hyperthyroidism. Using RNA transcripts, the TCR beta CDR3 regions were amplified. Following a first-round RT-PCR that used HTBI primers, a second-round multiplex PCR was carried out. TCRdb reanalysed the multiplex PCR reads using MiXCR and keeps one entry per CDR3 protein. Among roughly 1.1 million distinct CDR3 sequences, less than 45% were seen once, and the ten largest hold over 8.5%. The specimen sequenced was peripheral blood or thyroid tissue (not recorded which). The receptor set was obtained from an adult man with Graves' hyperthyroidism.

The CDR3 coding sequence is TGTGCCACCAGCAGCCCAACAGGGGGGCATCAGCCCCAGCATTTT. This gives the protein CATSSPTGGHQPQHF. The chain carries TRBV15 and TRBJ1-5; TRBD1 agrees at 8 bases. The CDR3 runs to 15 residues. The V and J ends lost 3 bases and 5 bases, in that order; junction bases with no gene match: 6. Per the germline V gene, CDR1 is LNHNV and CDR2 is YYDKDF (reference sequence).

This clonotype was observed many times. The chain uses TRBV6-2 or TRBV6-3 and TRBJ1-5; D is unclear. CDR1 is MNHEY and CDR2 is SVGEGT in the germline V gene. CDR3 length: 12 amino acids. Trimming left V 4 bases short and J 4 bases short, with 5 bases between. CDR3 nucleotides: TGTGCCAGCAGTTGGGTGAATCAGCCCCAGCATTTT. Amino acid sequence: CASSWVNQPQHF.

This clonotype has only a few counts. The chain employs TRBV30 and TRBJ2-2; D gene uncertain. In germline, CDR1 is GTSNPN, CDR2 SVGIG (reference sequence). V dropped 1 base and J dropped 1 base, with 7 bases sitting between them. The CDR3 runs to 14 residues. CDR3 nucleotide sequence: TGTGCCTGGAGTGCACTTAGGAACACCGGGGAGCTGTTTTTT. Its translation is CAWSALRNTGELFF.

This clonotype was seen at least ten times. The chain joins TRBV5-8 to TRBJ1-6; D is possibly TRBD1 (5 bases). V was shortened by 6 bases and J by 7 bases, with 14 bases between the two germline ends. CDR1 is SGHTS and CDR2 is YDEGEE in the germline V gene. This CDR3 spans 14 amino acids. The CDR3 loop reads CASTERGPNSPLHF. In DNA form, the CDR3 reads TGTGCCAGCACCGAGCGGGGCCCGAATTCACCCCTCCACTTT.

The gene calls are TRBV5-1 and TRBJ2-3, with 8 bases identical to TRBD1. Germline V gives CDR1 SGHRS, CDR2 YFSETQ. The CDR3 is 14 amino acids. The ends lost 0 bases at V and 6 bases at J; junction bases unmatched: 3. The CDR3 DNA reads as TGCGCCAGCAGCTTGGCCCGACAGGGGGATACGCAGTATTTT. Amino acids: CASSLARQGDTQYF.

There are many counts of this clonotype. This chain joins TRBV2 and TRBJ2-7; D might be TRBD2 (5 bases). Germline V CDR1 and CDR2: SNHLY, FYNNEI. There are 14 residues in the CDR3. V lost 4 bases and J lost 2, with 12 bases in between. This CDR3 reads CASSGTAKPYEQYF. CDR3 nucleotides: TGTGCCAGCAGTGGGACTGCCAAACCCTACGAGCAGTACTTC.

This clonotype was seen only a few times. The CDR3 nucleotides read TGTGCCAGCAGCTTTTTACCGTTATACGAGCAGTACTTC. Translating gives CASSFLPLYEQYF. This chain links TRBV11-2 with TRBJ2-7, with unresolved D. Trimming removed 3 bases from V and 4 bases from J, with 10 bases in between. The CDR3 sequence is 13 residues long. In germline, CDR1 is SGHAT, CDR2 FQNNGV.

The rearrangement joins TRBV19 to TRBJ1-1; TRBD1 matches 8 bases. The CDR3 is 15 amino acids. Germline V lookup: CDR1 LNHDA, CDR2 SQIVND (reference sequence). With V trimmed by 4 bases and J by 11 bases, 15 bases remained unmatched. CDR3 nucleotide sequence: TGTGCCAGTAGTACCTCGGACAGGGCTCCTGAGTCGGCTTTCTTT. This gives the protein CASSTSDRAPESAFF.

This clonotype was seen repeatedly, ten times or more. This chain uses TRBV5-1 with TRBJ2-7; 10 nucleotides match TRBD2. The V gene's germline CDR1 is SGHRS and CDR2 YFSETQ. The CDR3 covers 14 residues. V was clipped by 7 bases and J by 6 bases; unmatched bases: 10. The CDR3 reads CASASSSGSVEQYF. The CDR3 DNA is TGCGCCAGCGCTTCATCTAGCGGGAGCGTCGAGCAGTACTTC.

The gene calls are TRBV2 and TRBJ2-5, with 7 bases that match TRBD2. The DNA end is more similar to TRBJ2-7, so the J call may be wrong. Germline CDR1 SNHLY, CDR2 FYNNEI. The CDR3 runs 15 residues. The CDR3 DNA reads TGTGCCAGCAGTGCCACCGGGACTATCGCATACGAGCAGTACTTC. It codes for CASSATGTIAYEQYF.

This chain links TRBV29-1 with TRBJ1-1; D is undetermined. CDR3 size: 8 residues. Germline lookup yields CDR1 SQVTM and CDR2 ANQGSEA. V was pared by 6 bases and J by 12 bases, with 8 bases between. The CDR3 region has the DNA TGCAGCGTGGGAGGAACTTTCTTT. Translating it yields CSVGGTFF.

The chain has TRBV29-1 and TRBJ1-2, with D uncertain. The germline CDR1 and CDR2 sequences are SQVTM and ANQGSEA. V lost 8 bases and J lost 4, with 20 bases in between. The CDR3 spans 14 residues. CDR3 amino acids: CSFGRRVVGYGYTF. In DNA, the CDR3 is TGCAGCTTTGGGCGGAGAGTTGTCGGCTATGGCTACACCTTC.

This clonotype was observed a few times. CDR3 nucleotide sequence: TGCAGTGTTCCGGGAGGGCCTAGTGAGCAGTACTTC. It encodes CSVPGGPSEQYF. V usage is TRBV29-1 and J usage is TRBJ2-7; the match to TRBD2 covers 8 bases. The CDR3 loop spans 12 amino acids. Per germline, CDR1 SQVTM and CDR2 ANQGSEA.

The chain couples TRBV25-1 to TRBJ2-2; D is tentatively TRBD1 or TRBD2 (5 bases each). V lost 1 base, J lost 3 bases, and 12 bases lay in between. CDR3 length: 16 residues. Germline assignment: CDR1 MGHDK and CDR2 SYGVNS. The CDR3 nucleotides are TGTGCCAGCAGTGAATGGACGGGACGCTACACCGGGGAGCTGTTTTTT. It translates to CASSEWTGRYTGELFF.

The rearrangement uses TRBV7-9 and TRBJ1-6; D is unresolved. Germline CDR1 and CDR2: SEHNR and FQNEAQ (reference sequence). The CDR3 is made up of 12 amino acids. V lost 5 bases to trimming and J lost 11 bases, with 10 bases between them. DNA for the CDR3: TGTGCCAGCAGCGGGCCGGGTACACCCCTCCACTTT. This gives the protein CASSGPGTPLHF.